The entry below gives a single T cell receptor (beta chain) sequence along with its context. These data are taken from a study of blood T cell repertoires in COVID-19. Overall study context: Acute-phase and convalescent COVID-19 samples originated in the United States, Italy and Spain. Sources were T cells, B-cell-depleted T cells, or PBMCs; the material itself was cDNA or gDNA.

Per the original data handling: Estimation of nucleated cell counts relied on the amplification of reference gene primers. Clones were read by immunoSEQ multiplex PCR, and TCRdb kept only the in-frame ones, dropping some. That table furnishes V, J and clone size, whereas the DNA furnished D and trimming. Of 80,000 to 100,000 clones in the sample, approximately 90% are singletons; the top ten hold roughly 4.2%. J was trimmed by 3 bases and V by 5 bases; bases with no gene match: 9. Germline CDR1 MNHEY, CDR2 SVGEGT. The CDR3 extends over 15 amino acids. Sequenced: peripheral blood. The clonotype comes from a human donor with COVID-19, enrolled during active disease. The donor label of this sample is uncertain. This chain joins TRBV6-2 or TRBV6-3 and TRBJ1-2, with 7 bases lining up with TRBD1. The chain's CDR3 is CASSPLDREDYGYTF. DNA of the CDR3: TGTGCCAGCAGTCCGCTAGACAGGGAGGACTATGGCTACACCTTC.